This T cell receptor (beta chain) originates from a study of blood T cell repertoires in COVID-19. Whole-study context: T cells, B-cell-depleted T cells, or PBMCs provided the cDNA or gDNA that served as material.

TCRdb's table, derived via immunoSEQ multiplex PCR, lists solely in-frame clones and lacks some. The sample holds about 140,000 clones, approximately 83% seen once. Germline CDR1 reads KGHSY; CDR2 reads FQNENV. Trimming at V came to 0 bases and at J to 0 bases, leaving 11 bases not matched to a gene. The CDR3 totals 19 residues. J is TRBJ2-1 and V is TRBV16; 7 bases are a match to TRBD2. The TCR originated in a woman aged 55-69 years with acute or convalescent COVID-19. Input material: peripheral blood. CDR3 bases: TGTGCCAGCAGCCAATCGTATCCAACTAGCGCGAGCTCCTACAATGAGCAGTTCTTC. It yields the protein CASSQSYPTSASSYNEQFF.